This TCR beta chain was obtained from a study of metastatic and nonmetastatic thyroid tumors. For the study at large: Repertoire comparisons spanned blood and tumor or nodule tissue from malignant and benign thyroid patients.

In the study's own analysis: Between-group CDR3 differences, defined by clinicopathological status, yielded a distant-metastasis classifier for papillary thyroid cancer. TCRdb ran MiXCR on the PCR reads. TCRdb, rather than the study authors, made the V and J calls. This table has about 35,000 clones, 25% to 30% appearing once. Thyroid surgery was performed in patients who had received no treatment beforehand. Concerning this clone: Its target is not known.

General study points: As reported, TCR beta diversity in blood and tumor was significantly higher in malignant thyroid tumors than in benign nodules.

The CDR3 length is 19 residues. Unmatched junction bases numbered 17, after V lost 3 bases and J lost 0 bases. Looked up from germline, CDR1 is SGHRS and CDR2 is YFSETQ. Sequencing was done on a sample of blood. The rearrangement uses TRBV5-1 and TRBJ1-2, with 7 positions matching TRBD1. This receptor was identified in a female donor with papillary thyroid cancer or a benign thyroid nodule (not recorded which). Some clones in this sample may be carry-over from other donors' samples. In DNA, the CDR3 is TGCGCCAGCAGCTCGGGTTTTGGGACAGCCGACTATCCTAACTATGGCTACACCTTC. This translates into CASSSGFGTADYPNYGYTF.